The 27 T cell receptor beta chains listed next were all sequenced from one sample in a study of T cell repertoires in cytomegalovirus infection. Each CDR3 protein gets one entry after TCRdb re-called the reads with MiXCR. This table holds 630,000 or so distinct CDR3 sequences, roughly a quarter found once. The sample taken for sequencing was CD8+ T cells from PBMCs. These receptors were taken from a human donor in good health (CMV status not recorded). Some clones in this sample may be carry-over from other donors' samples.

Ten or more counts support this clonotype. This rearrangement joins TRBV7-8 to TRBJ1-5, with D maybe TRBD1 (5 bases). The CDR3 is 16 residues long. From germline, CDR1 is SGHVS and CDR2 FQNEAQ. V was shortened by 5 bases and J by 9 bases, with 23 bases between the two germline ends. The CDR3 DNA sequence: TGTGCCAGCAGCCCCAGGGAGGGAATGCGGCTCGGGCCCCAGCATTTT. Its translation is CASSPREGMRLGPQHF.

The J gene is TRBJ2-1, the V gene TRBV5-1, with a tentative D call TRBD2 (5 bases). Trimming cost V 7 bases and J 8 bases, with 13 bases left between them. Per germline, CDR1 SGHRS and CDR2 YFSETQ. The CDR3 has 12 amino acids. CDR3 sequence reads: CASGSSPHEQFF. Here the CDR3 DNA reads TGCGCCAGCGGGAGCAGCCCTCATGAGCAGTTCTTC.

This clonotype appeared a few times. The chain couples TRBV5-6 to TRBJ2-3; D gene unclear. Germline CDR1 is SGHDT and CDR2 is YYEEEE. The CDR3 totals 11 residues. V dropped 7 bases and J dropped 1 base, with 4 bases sitting between them. The CDR3 nucleotides are TGTGCCAGCGCCGGCACAGATACGCAGTATTTT. This gives the protein CASAGTDTQYF.

This chain links TRBV27 with TRBJ2-1, with D possibly being TRBD1 (8 bases). The V end lost 11 bases, the J end lost 8 bases, and 19 bases lay between the germline ends. Germline V CDR1 and CDR2: MNHEY, SMNVEV (reference sequence). The CDR3 has 13 residues. The CDR3 DNA reads TGTGCCTCAGGGAGCGGGACAGGAGATGAGCAGTTCTTC. Translated: CASGSGTGDEQFF.

This clonotype appeared a few times. This rearrangement joins TRBV29-1 to TRBJ2-3; D is undetermined. CDR1 SQVTM and CDR2 ANQGSEA come from the germline V gene. This CDR3 comprises 13 residues. V was pared by 6 bases and J by 0 bases, with 10 bases between. CDR3 in DNA: TGCAGCGTGCCCCGGCCAAGCACAGATACGCAGTATTTT. Protein sequence: CSVPRPSTDTQYF.

Concerning this clonotype: A junction boundary mismatches the germline segment, possibly from a read error. This chain joins TRBV28 and TRBJ2-1; maybe TRBD2 (7 bases). CDR3 length: 17 amino acids. Germline V gene data show CDR1 as MDHEN and CDR2 as SYDVKM. The CDR3 sequence: CANSTRGAPTGDNEQFF. The CDR3 DNA sequence: TGTGCCAACAGTACCCGGGGGGCCCCCACAGGAGACAATGAGCAGTTCTTC.

V usage is TRBV20-1 and J usage is TRBJ1-2, with a tentative D call TRBD1 (5 bases). This CDR3 is built from 12 residues. V lost 0 bases to trimming and J lost 6 bases, with 8 bases between them. Germline CDR1 reads DFQATT; CDR2 reads SNEGSKA (reference sequence). Here the CDR3 reads CSARDEGHGYTF. DNA of the CDR3: TGCAGTGCTAGAGATGAGGGGCATGGCTACACCTTC.

This sequence joins TRBV28 and TRBJ2-1, with 8 positions matching TRBD1. The CDR3 sequence is 14 residues long. The trim removed 6 bases at V and 8 bases at J, leaving 9 bases unmatched. CDR1 is MDHEN and CDR2 is SYDVKM in the germline V gene. CDR3 in DNA: TGTGCCAGCAGCCTCAGGACAGGGTTGGATGAGCAGTTCTTC. Protein sequence: CASSLRTGLDEQFF.

This clonotype was counted at least ten times. The chain links TRBV7-6 to TRBJ2-4, with TRBD2 matching 8 bases. This CDR3 is 11 amino acids long. V was clipped by 5 bases and J by 16 bases; unmatched bases: 7. Germline V lookup: CDR1 SGHVS, CDR2 FNYEAQ. CDR3 sequence: CASSSSGVFYF. The CDR3 DNA reads as TGTGCCAGCAGCAGTAGCGGGGTATTTTACTTC. Full variable domain (remainder filled in from reference TRBV7-6 and TRBJ2-4): GAGVSQSPRYKVTKRGQDVALRCDPISGHVSLYWYRQALGQGPEFLTYFNYEAQQDKSGLPNDRFSAERPEGSISTLTIQRTEQRDSAMYRCASSSSGVFYFGAGTRLSVL.

Turning to this clonotype: A much larger clone differs from this one at a single base, so this may be a read error. This rearrangement joins TRBV28 to TRBJ1-5; D is ambiguous. Germline V gene lookup returns CDR1 MDHEN and CDR2 SYDVKM. CDR3 length: 14 residues. The CDR3 protein is CVSSFDGPNQPQHF. Written as DNA, the CDR3 is TGTGTCAGCAGTTTTGATGGGCCGAATCAGCCCCAGCATTTT.

This chain connects TRBV27 to TRBJ1-1; weak D call: TRBD1 (5 bases). Trimming took 8 bases from V and 0 from J, leaving 10 bases between them. The CDR3 runs 13 residues. Germline CDR1 and CDR2: MNHEY and SMNVEV (reference sequence). As DNA, the CDR3 is TGTGCCAGCCGAACAGGAGTGAACACTGAAGCTTTCTTT. This sequence encodes CASRTGVNTEAFF.

This clonotype was found a few times. The chain uses TRBV15 and TRBJ2-2, with D hard to call. The length of the CDR3 is 15 residues. The V end was cut by 0 bases, the J end by 2 bases, with 7 bases between. Germline assignment: CDR1 LNHNV and CDR2 YYDKDF (reference sequence). In DNA form, the CDR3 reads TGTGCCACCAGCAGAGACGGGTCTAACACCGGGGAGCTGTTTTTT. Protein sequence: CATSRDGSNTGELFF.

This clonotype has more than one count but fewer than ten. V and J are TRBV7-3 and TRBJ1-1; the D gene is possibly TRBD1 (6 bases). V lost 5 bases, J lost 2 bases, and 21 bases lay in between. Germline CDR1 reads SGHTA; CDR2 reads FQGTGA. The CDR3 totals 17 residues. Written as DNA, the CDR3 is TGTGCCAGCAGCCTATCCGGCGCCGGACAGTTTAACACTGAAGCTTTCTTT. Encoded protein: CASSLSGAGQFNTEAFF.

This clonotype was seen many times. This chain joins TRBV12-5 and TRBJ1-4; D is uncertain. The length of the CDR3 is 11 residues. Looked up from germline, CDR1 is LGHNT and CDR2 is FRNRAP. V lost 1 base and J 8 bases, leaving 2 bases between the germline ends. In DNA, the CDR3 is TGTGCTAGTGGTTTGGACGAAAAACTGTTTTTT. Translation gives CASGLDEKLFF.

The chain has TRBV3-1 and TRBJ2-3; the D gene is possibly TRBD1 (6 bases). V dropped 4 bases and J dropped 5 bases, with 19 bases sitting between them. This CDR3 is 16 amino acids long. CDR1 is LGHDT, CDR2 YNNKEL, per germline (reference sequence). The CDR3 reads CASSPTYGQQKDTQYF. The CDR3 nucleotides are TGTGCCAGCAGCCCCACGTATGGACAGCAGAAAGATACGCAGTATTTT.

In its sample, this clonotype was seen once. The chain is built from TRBV12-3 or TRBV12-4 and TRBJ2-1; tentatively, D is TRBD1 (6 bases). V lost 9 bases to trimming and J lost 8 bases, with 20 bases between them. CDR3 length equals 14 residues. The CDR3 sequence: CARSPGTPADEQFF. The CDR3, as DNA: TGTGCCAGAAGCCCAGGGACACCAGCCGATGAGCAGTTCTTC.

V gene TRBV3-1 combines with J gene TRBJ2-5; possible D gene TRBD2, 6 bases. The CDR3 length is 16 residues. V gave up 0 bases and J gave up 4 bases, with 15 bases separating them. Germline-derived CDR1 and CDR2 are LGHDT and YNNKEL (reference sequence). CDR3 residues: CASSQEGGFRRETQYF. DNA of the CDR3: TGTGCCAGCAGCCAAGAGGGAGGTTTCAGGAGAGAGACCCAGTACTTC.

This clonotype was counted at least ten times. The chain carries TRBV7-6 and TRBJ1-1; D gene ambiguous. V lost 2 bases, J lost 1 base, and 11 bases lay in between. Germline assignment: CDR1 SGHVS and CDR2 FNYEAQ. The CDR3 extends over 15 amino acids. In DNA form, the CDR3 reads TGTGCCAGCAGCTTATACGGACTTACGAACACTGAAGCTTTCTTT. It yields the protein CASSLYGLTNTEAFF.

Ten or more counts support this clonotype. The chain recombines TRBV7-2 with TRBJ2-3; 9 bases are shared with TRBD1. Trimming took 5 bases from V and 3 from J; bases not matched to a gene: 6. Germline loops: CDR1 SGHTA, CDR2 FQGNSA. This CDR3 region has 15 residues. DNA for the CDR3: TGTGCCAGCAGCATTGGGACAGGGTTTACAGATACGCAGTATTTT. Its translation is CASSIGTGFTDTQYF.

The chain carries TRBV27 and TRBJ2-3; the match to TRBD2 covers 11 bases. V was pared by 5 bases and J by 2 bases, with 9 bases of the junction left unmatched. Germline loops: CDR1 MNHEY, CDR2 SMNVEV (reference sequence). There are 17 residues in the CDR3. CDR3 nucleotide sequence: TGTGCCAGCAGTCATCTCATAGCGGGGGGGGTCACAGATACGCAGTATTTT. This codes for CASSHLIAGGVTDTQYF.

This clonotype was recorded a few times. V usage is TRBV25-1 and J usage is TRBJ2-1, with unresolved D. V lost 0 bases to trimming and J lost 4 bases, with 7 bases between them. The CDR3 has 14 residues. The germline gives CDR1 MGHDK, CDR2 SYGVNS. For the CDR3, the DNA is TGTGCCAGCAGTGAATATTTAGGGTACAATGAGCAGTTCTTC. Amino acids: CASSEYLGYNEQFF. The variable domain in full, completed from reference TRBV25-1 and TRBJ2-1, reads EADIYQTPRYLVIGTGKKITLECSQTMGHDKMYWYQQDPGMELHLIHYSYGVNSTEKGDLSSESTVSRIRTEHFPLTLESARPSHTSQYLCASSEYLGYNEQFFGPGTRLTVL.

In this sample, this clonotype turned up many times. The rearrangement joins TRBV7-9 to TRBJ2-3, with a possible D match to TRBD1 (7 bases). This CDR3 comprises 16 residues. Germline CDR1 and CDR2: SEHNR and FQNEAQ (reference sequence). The germline V and J ends were trimmed by 2 bases and 2 bases, with 14 bases remaining between them. The CDR3, as DNA: TGTGCCAGCAGCTTACCGGCGGGACAGACCACAGATACGCAGTATTTT. Translation gives CASSLPAGQTTDTQYF.

This clonotype occurred a few times. V gene TRBV7-8 combines with J gene TRBJ2-7; maybe TRBD2 (7 bases). Per germline, CDR1 SGHVS and CDR2 FQNEAQ. The CDR3 totals 14 residues. Trimming left V 5 bases short and J 3 bases short, with 14 bases between. The CDR3 sequence is CASSEGGGFYEQYF. In nucleotides, the CDR3 is TGTGCCAGCAGCGAAGGCGGGGGCTTCTACGAGCAGTACTTC.

The genes are TRBV6-6 and TRBJ2-5; D might be TRBD1 or TRBD2, each matching 5 bases. This CDR3 has 14 amino acids. Trimming took off 2 bases at V and 5 bases at J, with 12 bases between the two ends. Germline V gene sequence: CDR1 MNHNY, CDR2 SVGAGI (reference sequence). The CDR3 loop reads CASSYGGPKETQYF. The CDR3 region has the DNA TGTGCCAGCAGTTACGGGGGTCCGAAGGAGACCCAGTACTTC.

On this clonotype: A much larger clone lies one base from this, so it may be a read error. The chain joins TRBV4-1 to TRBJ2-7; D gene ambiguous. Germline assignment: CDR1 MGHRA and CDR2 YSYEKL. The CDR3 runs 13 residues. CDR3 in amino acids: CANSLQMGDEQYF. The DNA of the CDR3 is TGCGCCAACAGCCTTCAAATGGGTGACGAGCAGTACTTC.

The chain joins TRBV20-1 to TRBJ2-3; D is ambiguous. The V gene's germline CDR1 is DFQATT and CDR2 SNEGSKA (reference sequence). The CDR3 sequence is 12 residues long. V lost 5 bases and J lost 0, with 6 bases in between. CDR3 residues: CSADTSTDTQYF. In DNA form, the CDR3 reads TGCAGTGCTGACACAAGCACAGATACGCAGTATTTT.

This clonotype was recorded a few times. The chain joins TRBV2 to TRBJ1-1; TRBD1 matches at 9 bases. Germline-derived CDR1 and CDR2 are SNHLY and FYNNEI. CDR3 length equals 15 residues. J gave up 2 bases and V 3 bases, and 4 bases lay outside the gene matches. The CDR3 sequence: CASSEWTGENTEAFF. Here the CDR3 DNA reads TGTGCCAGCAGTGAGTGGACAGGGGAAAACACTGAAGCTTTCTTT.